This T cell receptor beta chain was profiled in a study of OX40 agonist ivuxolimab in advanced cancers. Background on the whole study: Ivuxolimab was an agonistic, fully human IgG2 monoclonal antibody directed against OX40 (CD134), a costimulatory receptor. A male proportion of 75% to 85% and a mean age of about 60 years, ranging from about 23 to 90, were recorded for the dose-escalation cohort. Prior anti-PD-1, anti-PD-L1 or anti-CTLA-4 therapy was permitted, and approximately 40% of dose-escalation patients had received checkpoint inhibitors. Peripheral TCRbeta sequencing aimed to test whether ivuxolimab altered TCR sequence diversity and caused clonal T-cell expansion. The paper reports the monotherapy dose-escalation portion (N of about 47 patients) of the phase I ivuxolimab trial. Partial responses occurred in three dose-escalation patients: two with cutaneous melanoma and one with hepatocellular carcinoma. Intravenous ivuxolimab was administered to patients every 2 weeks at six dose levels: 0.01, 0.1, 0.3, 1.5, 3 and 10 mg/kg. Of the approximately 50 patients in dose escalation, some 20 had hepatocellular carcinoma, around 15 had melanoma, 9 had renal cell carcinoma and 9 had head and neck cancer.

The paper's findings and limits, for the study overall: After ivuxolimab, expanded clones were on average more numerous among CD8+ T cells than among CD4+ T cells. Low levels of normalized T-cell clonal expansion were also shown by some nonresponding patients. In partial responders in the 0.1-3.0 mg/kg groups, normalized peripheral clonal expansion was found to be among the lowest, especially among CD8+ T cells. Antigen specificity was not determined for the clonally expanded peripheral T cells. Clonal expansion of both CD4+ and CD8+ blood T cells was observed from baseline to week 6 at doses 0.1 to 3.0 mg/kg.

The CDR3 is 13 amino acids long, termini counted. According to the germline V gene, CDR1 reads SNHLY and CDR2 reads FYNNEI. This clone showed up just once. The clone's antigen remains unknown. The conserved closing phenylalanine or tryptophan is absent in this CDR3, likely reflecting a read error. The DNA is omitted, as the CDR3 cannot be located on it reliably, and the CDR3 follows TCRdb's listing. Genomic DNA was extracted from sorted cells for sequencing of the TCRbeta CDR3 region. The immunoSEQ Assay was used for sequencing of TCRbeta CDR3 regions. The table comes from immuneACCESS by way of TCRdb, which keeps in-frame sequences with V and J called. Part of the clones is missing from these tables; in studies checked, under half for an unresolved V gene and the rest for unknown reasons. The sample records tens of thousands of clones, around 94% of which are singletons. Of the sample, roughly a tenth falls within the top ten clones.

Patients with a history of autoimmune disease or receiving systemic immunosuppression were excluded from the trial. Peripheral blood for TCR sequencing was collected from all dose cohorts at baseline, on cycle 4 day 1, and on cycle 7 day 1. Samples came from an open-label, multicenter, first-in-human phase I dose-escalation trial of ivuxolimab. Adults with locally advanced or metastatic head and neck squamous cell, hepatocellular, melanoma or renal cell carcinoma were enrolled in the trial. Before TCR sequencing, CD4+ T cells and CD8+ T cells were sorted from peripheral blood as separate populations.

The origin of this receptor is an adult with an advanced solid tumor such as melanoma, head and neck, liver or kidney cancer. This sequence uses TRBV2 and TRBJ2-7; TRBD2, the table's D call, lacks a check against the DNA. The specimen was CD4+ or CD8+ T cells sorted from blood, collected in a trial of the OX40 agonist ivuxolimab. This receptor has the CDR3 CASSPYPSGGRVL.